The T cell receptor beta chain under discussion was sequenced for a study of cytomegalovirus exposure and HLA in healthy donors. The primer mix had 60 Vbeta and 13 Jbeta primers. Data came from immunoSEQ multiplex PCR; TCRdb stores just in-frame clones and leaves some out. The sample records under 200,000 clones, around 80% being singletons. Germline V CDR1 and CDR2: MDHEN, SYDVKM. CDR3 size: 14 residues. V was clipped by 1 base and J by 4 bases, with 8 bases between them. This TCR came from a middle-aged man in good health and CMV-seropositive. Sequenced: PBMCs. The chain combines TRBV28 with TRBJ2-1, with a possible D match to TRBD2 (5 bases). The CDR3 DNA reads TGTGCCAGCAGTTTATTAGGCGGGTACAATGAGCAGTTCTTC. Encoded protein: CASSLLGGYNEQFF.